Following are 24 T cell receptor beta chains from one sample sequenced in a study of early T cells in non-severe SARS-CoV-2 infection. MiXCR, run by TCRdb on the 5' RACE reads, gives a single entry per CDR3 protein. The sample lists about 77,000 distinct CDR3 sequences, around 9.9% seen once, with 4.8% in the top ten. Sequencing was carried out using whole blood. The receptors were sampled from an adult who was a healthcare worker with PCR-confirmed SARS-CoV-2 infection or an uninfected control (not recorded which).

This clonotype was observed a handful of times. CDR3 residues: CASSFLRGARSEQYF. DNA of the CDR3: TGTGCCAGCAGCTTCCTGAGGGGGGCCCGGAGCGAGCAGTACTTC. The V gene is TRBV3-1, the J gene TRBJ2-7; tentatively, D is TRBD1 or TRBD2 (6 bases each). V lost 5 bases to trimming and J lost 6 bases, with 20 bases between them. CDR3 length: 15 amino acids. The germline CDR1 and CDR2 sequences are LGHDT and YNNKEL (reference sequence).

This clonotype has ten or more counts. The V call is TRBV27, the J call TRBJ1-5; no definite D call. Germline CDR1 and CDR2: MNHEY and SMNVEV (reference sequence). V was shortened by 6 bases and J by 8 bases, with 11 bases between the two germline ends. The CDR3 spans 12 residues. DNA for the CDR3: TGTGCCAGCAGCAGAGGTGTTGAGCCCCAGCATTTT. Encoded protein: CASSRGVEPQHF.

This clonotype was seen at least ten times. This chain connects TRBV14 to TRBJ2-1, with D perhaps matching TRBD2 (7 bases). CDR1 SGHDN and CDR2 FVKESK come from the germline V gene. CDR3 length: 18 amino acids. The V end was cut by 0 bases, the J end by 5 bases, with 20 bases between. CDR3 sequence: CASSQERFGGPPNNEQFF. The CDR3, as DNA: TGTGCCAGCAGCCAAGAGAGGTTCGGGGGGCCCCCTAACAATGAGCAGTTCTTC.

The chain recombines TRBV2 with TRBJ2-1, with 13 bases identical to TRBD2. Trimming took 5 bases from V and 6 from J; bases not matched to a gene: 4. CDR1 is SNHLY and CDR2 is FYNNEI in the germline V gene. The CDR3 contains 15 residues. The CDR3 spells CASSSWTSGSNEQFF. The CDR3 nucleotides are TGTGCCAGCAGTTCCTGGACTAGCGGGAGCAATGAGCAGTTCTTC.

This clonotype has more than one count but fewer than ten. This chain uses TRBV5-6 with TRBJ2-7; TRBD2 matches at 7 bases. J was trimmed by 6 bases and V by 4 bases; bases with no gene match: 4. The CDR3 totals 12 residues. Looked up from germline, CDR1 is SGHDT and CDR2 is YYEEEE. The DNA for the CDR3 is TGTGCCAGCAGCGCCAGCGGGGTCGAGCAGTACTTC. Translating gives CASSASGVEQYF.

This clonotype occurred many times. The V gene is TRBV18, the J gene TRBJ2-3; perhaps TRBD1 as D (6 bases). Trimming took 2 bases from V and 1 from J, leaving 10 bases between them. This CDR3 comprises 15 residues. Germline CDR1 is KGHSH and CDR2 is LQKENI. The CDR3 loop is CASSPGGQRTDTQYF. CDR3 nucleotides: TGTGCCAGCTCACCAGGTGGACAGCGCACAGATACGCAGTATTTT.

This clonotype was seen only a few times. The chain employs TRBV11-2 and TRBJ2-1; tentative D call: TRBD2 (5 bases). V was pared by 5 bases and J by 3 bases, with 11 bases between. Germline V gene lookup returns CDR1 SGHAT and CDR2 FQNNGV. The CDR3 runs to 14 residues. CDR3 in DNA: TGTGCCAGCAGCCCACTAGGGTACTACAATGAGCAGTTCTTC. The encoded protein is CASSPLGYYNEQFF.

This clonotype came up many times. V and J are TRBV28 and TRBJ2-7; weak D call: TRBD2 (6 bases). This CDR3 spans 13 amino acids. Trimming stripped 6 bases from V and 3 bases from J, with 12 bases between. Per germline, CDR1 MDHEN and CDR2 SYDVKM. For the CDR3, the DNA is TGTGCCAGCAGCCCACCAGCGGGCTACGAGCAGTACTTC. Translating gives CASSPPAGYEQYF.

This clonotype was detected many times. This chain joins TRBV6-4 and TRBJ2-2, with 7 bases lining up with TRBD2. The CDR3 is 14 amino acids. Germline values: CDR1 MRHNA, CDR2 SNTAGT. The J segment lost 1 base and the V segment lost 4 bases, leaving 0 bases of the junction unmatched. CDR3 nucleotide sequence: TGTGCCAGCAGTGTAGCGGGGAACACCGGGGAGCTGTTTTTT. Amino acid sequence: CASSVAGNTGELFF.

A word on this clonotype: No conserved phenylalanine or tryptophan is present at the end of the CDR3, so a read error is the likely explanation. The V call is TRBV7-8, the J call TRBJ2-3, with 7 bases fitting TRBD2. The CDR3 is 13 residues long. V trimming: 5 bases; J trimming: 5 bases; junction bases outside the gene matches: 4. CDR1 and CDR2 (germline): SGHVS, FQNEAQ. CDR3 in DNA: TGTGCCAGCAGCGGGAGGGAGGGAGATACGCAGTATTTA. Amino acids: CASSGREGDTQYL.

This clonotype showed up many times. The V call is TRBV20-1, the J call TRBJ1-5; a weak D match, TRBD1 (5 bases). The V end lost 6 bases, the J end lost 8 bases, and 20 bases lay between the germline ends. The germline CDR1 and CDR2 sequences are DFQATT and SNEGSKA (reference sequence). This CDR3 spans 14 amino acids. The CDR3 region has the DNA TGCAGTGCCCCTAGGACACTCCCCGAGGAGCCCCAGCATTTT. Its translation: CSAPRTLPEEPQHF.

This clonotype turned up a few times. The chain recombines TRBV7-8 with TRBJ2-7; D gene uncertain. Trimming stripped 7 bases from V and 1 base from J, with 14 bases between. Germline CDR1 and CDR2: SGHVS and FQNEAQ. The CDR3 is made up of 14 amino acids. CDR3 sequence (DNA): TGTGCCAGCACCGTCGAGACGGCTTCCTACGAGCAGTACTTC. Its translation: CASTVETASYEQYF.

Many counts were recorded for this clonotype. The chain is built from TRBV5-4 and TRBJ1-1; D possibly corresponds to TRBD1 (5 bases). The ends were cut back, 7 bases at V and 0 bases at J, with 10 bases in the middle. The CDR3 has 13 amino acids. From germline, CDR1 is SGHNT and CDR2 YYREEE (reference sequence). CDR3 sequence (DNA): TGTGCCAGCGGCCGGGACTTGAACACTGAAGCTTTCTTT. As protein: CASGRDLNTEAFF.

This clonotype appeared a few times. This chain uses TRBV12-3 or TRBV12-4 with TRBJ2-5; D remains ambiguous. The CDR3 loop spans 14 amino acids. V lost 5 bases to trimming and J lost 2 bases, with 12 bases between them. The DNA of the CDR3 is TGTGCCAGCAGTGCCGGCCGAGAACAAGAGACCCAGTACTTC. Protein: CASSAGREQETQYF.

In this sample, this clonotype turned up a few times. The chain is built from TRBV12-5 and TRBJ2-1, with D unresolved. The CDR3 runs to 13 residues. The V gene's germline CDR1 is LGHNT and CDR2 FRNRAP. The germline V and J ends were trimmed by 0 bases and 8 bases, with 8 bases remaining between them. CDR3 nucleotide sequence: TGTGCTAGTGGTTTGGTATCGGTCGATGAGCAGTTCTTC. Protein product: CASGLVSVDEQFF.

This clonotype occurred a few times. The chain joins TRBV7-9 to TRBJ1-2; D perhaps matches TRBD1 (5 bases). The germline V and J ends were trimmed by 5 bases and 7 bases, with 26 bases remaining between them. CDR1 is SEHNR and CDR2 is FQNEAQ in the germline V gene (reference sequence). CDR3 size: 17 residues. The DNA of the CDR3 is TGTGCCAGCAGCCTACCGGGACTTAAGGATCCTCTGGCTGGCTACACCTTC. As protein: CASSLPGLKDPLAGYTF.

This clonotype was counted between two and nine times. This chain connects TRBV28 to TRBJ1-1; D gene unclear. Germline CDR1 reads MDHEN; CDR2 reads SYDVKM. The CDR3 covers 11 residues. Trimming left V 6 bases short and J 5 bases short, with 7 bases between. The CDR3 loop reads CASRFRTEAFF. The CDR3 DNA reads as TGTGCCAGCAGGTTCAGGACTGAAGCTTTCTTT.

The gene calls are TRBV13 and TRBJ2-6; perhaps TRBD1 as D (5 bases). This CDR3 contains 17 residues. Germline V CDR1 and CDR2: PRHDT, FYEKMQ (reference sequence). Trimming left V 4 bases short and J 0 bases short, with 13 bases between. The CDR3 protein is CASSSPTDSSGANVLTF. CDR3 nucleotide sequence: TGTGCCAGCAGCTCACCGACAGATTCCTCTGGGGCCAACGTCCTGACTTTC.

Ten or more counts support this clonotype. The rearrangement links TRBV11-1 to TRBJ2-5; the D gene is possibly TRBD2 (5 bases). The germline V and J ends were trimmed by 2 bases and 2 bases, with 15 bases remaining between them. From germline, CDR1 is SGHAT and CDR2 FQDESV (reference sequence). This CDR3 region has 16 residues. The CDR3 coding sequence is TGTGCCAGCAGCTTACGGAGGCGGCAACGTCAAGAGACCCAGTACTTC. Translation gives CASSLRRRQRQETQYF. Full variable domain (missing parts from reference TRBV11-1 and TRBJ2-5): EAEVAQSPRYKITEKSQAVAFWCDPISGHATLYWYRQILGQGPELLVQFQDESVVDDSQLPKDRFSAERLKGVDSTLKIQPAELGDSAMYLCASSLRRRQRQETQYFGPGTRLLVL.

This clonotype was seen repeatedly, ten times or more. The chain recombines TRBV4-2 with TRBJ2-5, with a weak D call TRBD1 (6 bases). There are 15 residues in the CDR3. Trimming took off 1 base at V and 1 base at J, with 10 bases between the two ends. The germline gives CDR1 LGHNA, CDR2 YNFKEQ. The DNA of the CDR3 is TGTGCCAGCAGCCAAGCCCAGGGGCCCCAAGAGACCCAGTACTTC. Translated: CASSQAQGPQETQYF.

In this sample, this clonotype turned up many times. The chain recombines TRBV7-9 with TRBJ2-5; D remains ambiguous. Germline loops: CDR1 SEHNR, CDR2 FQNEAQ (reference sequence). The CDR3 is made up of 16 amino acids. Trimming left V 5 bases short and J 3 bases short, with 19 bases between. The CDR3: CASSLEILPGKETQYF. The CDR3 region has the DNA TGTGCCAGCAGCCTGGAAATTCTGCCGGGTAAAGAGACCCAGTACTTC.

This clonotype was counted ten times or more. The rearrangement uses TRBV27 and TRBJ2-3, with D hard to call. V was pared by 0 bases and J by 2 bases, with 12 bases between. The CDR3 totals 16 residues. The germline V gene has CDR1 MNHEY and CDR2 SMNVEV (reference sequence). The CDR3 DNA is TGTGCCAGCAGTTTATCTTCCTCCTACAACACAGATACGCAGTATTTT. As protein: CASSLSSSYNTDTQYF.

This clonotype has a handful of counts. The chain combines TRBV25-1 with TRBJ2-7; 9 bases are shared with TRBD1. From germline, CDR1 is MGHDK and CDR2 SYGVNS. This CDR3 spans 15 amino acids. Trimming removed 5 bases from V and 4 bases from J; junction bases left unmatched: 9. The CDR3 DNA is TGTGCCAGCAGTCTCGATCGGACAGGGGAATACGAGCAGTACTTC. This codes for CASSLDRTGEYEQYF.

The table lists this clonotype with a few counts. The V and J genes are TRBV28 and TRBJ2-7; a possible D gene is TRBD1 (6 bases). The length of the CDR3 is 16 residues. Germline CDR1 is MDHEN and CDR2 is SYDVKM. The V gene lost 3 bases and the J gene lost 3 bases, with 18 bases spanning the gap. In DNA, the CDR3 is TGTGCCAGCAGTTTCGTGTTGGCAGGGGCCGGCTACGAGCAGTACTTC. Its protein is CASSFVLAGAGYEQYF.